This TCR beta chain came from a study of blood T cell repertoires in COVID-19. Across the whole study: In each case, the material was cDNA or gDNA derived from T cells, B-cell-depleted T cells, or PBMCs.

The CDR3 loop spans 13 amino acids. V lost 3 bases and J lost 4, with 8 bases in between. Germline CDR1 and CDR2: SGHTA and FQGNSA. As handled by the study authors: How many nucleated cells were present was estimated from reference gene primer amplification. Using immunoSEQ multiplex PCR, the repertoire was profiled, and TCRdb retains in-frame clones only, with some absent. V and J calls and clone size are given by that table; D and trimming were obtained from the DNA. The table lists about 220,000 clones, about four fifths of them singletons. The sequence derives from a woman aged 50 to 60 with acute or convalescent COVID-19. This rearrangement joins TRBV7-2 to TRBJ2-3, with D tentatively TRBD2 (6 bases). Sequenced input: peripheral blood. The CDR3 here is CASSLGGPDTQYF. CDR3 sequence (DNA): TGTGCCAGCAGCTTGGGGGGACCAGATACGCAGTATTTT.